Here is one T cell receptor beta chain with its context. As for treatment: randomized to nivolumab then ipilimumab (arm A) or the reverse (arm B). No patient had prior DNA-damaging chemotherapy. Sorted cells were live CD3+CD8+, lacking CD19 and CD56, from PBMCs. This sample was taken from a study of sequential checkpoint blockade in melanoma. The wider study: Arm A got nivolumab then ipilimumab; arm B the reverse, 1:1.

The method was immunoSEQ multiplex PCR; TCRdb's version includes in-frame clones alone and lacks a portion of them. The profile covers some 26,000 clones, with roughly 80% appearing a single time and about a fifth taken by the ten largest. Germline CDR1 MNHEY, CDR2 SMNVEV (reference sequence). The CDR3 runs to 15 residues. V gave up 8 bases and J gave up 4 bases; unmatched junction bases: 9. The chain uses TRBV27 and TRBJ2-7; 12 bases agree with TRBD1. The sequence was obtained from a human donor with melanoma. Specimen: CD8+ T cells sorted from blood (inferred from file names), collected from a patient given nivolumab and ipilimumab in sequence. The CDR3 coding sequence is TGTGCCAGCCTCGGGGGGACAGGGGGCAGGTACGAGCAGTACTTC. Its protein is CASLGGTGGRYEQYF.